Given below is one T cell receptor beta chain in context. Its antigen remains unidentified. The data originate from a study of T cell responses to AZD1222 COVID-19 vaccine. In the study overall: Researchers grouped second doses given at about 4 or about 12 weeks into one pool.

Sequencing was performed with immunoSEQ multiplex PCR; in TCRdb, only in-frame clones are kept and a portion is missing. Among 70,000 to 95,000 clones listed, 90% were seen once. General study results and limits: At 160-218 and 743-854, vaccine-associated CD4 TCRs were dominant, and they spanned spike. There were mostly white British donors and more females than males, and clonal diversity was possibly underestimated.

The CDR3 has 13 amino acids. Per germline, CDR1 LGHDT and CDR2 YNNKEL (reference sequence). V lost 2 bases, J lost 6 bases, and 7 bases lay in between. The rearrangement links TRBV3-1 (or the pseudogene TRBV3-2) to TRBJ2-2; D unclear. Here the sequenced sample was peripheral blood, taken on day 0 of AZD1222 vaccination. This receptor was obtained from an adult in good health. The CDR3 loop reads CASSQSDSGELFF. The CDR3 nucleotides are TGTGCCAGCAGCCAATCGGATTCCGGGGAGCTGTTTTTT.